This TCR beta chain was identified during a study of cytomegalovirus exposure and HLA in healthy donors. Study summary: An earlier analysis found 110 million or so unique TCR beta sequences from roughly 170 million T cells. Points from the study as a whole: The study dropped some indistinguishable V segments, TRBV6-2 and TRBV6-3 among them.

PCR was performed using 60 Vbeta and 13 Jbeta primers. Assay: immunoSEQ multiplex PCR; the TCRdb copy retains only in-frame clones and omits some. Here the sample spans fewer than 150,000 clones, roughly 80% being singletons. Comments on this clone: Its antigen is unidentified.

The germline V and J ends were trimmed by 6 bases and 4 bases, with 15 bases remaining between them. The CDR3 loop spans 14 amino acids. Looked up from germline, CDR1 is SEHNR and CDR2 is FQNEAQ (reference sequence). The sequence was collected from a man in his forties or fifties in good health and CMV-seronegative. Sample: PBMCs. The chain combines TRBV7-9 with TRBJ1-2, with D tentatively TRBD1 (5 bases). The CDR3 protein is CASSRPGGGYGYTF. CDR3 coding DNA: TGTGCCAGCAGTCGACCTGGGGGGGGCTATGGCTACACCTTC. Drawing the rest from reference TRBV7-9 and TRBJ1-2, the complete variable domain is DTGVSQNPRHKITKRGQNVTFRCDPISEHNRLYWYRQTLGQGPEFLTYFQNEAQLEKSRLLSDRFSAERPKGSFSTLEIQRTEQGDSAMYLCASSRPGGGYGYTFGSGTRLTVV.